The rows below give T cell receptor beta chains drawn from one sample of a study of CD8 T cells in Susac syndrome. TCRdb processed the immunoSEQ multiplex PCR reads anew with MiXCR; each CDR3 protein has one entry. Of some 200,000 distinct CDR3 sequences in the sample, about 95% were seen once. Sequenced: CD4+ T cells from PBMCs. These receptors came from a human donor in good health. Both conserved end residues are part of each CDR3. Fields, in order: V gene, CDR3 length, J gene, D gene, clone size, CDR3 protein, CDR3 DNA. D genes are given only for firm matches. Clone size is not always given. Where it is, it says once, few, many or a class for expanded clones.

TRBV6-1	15	TRBJ2-3	.	once	CASRERGWGPDTQYF	TGTGCCAGCAGGGAACGGGGATGGGGCCCAGATACGCAGTATTTT
TRBV5-1	19	TRBJ1-3	TRBD1	once	CASSLARTGGSGSGNTIYF	TGCGCCAGCAGCTTGGCCAGGACAGGGGGCTCAGGATCTGGAAACACCATATATTTT
TRBV24-1	15	TRBJ2-1	.	.	CATSDPGLSYNEQFF	TGTGCCACCAGTGACCCCGGACTTTCCTACAATGAGCAGTTCTTC
TRBV28	13	TRBJ2-5	.	.	CASSAQSQETQYF	TGTGCCAGCAGTGCCCAGAGTCAAGAGACCCAGTACTTC
TRBV20-1	16	TRBJ2-3	.	.	CSARPTRFSSTDTQYF	TGCAGTGCTAGACCTACTCGATTTTCTAGCACAGATACGCAGTATTTT
TRBV5-1	11	TRBJ2-7	.	.	CASTGASEQYF	TGCGCCAGCACTGGGGCCTCCGAGCAGTACTTC
TRBV27	13	TRBJ2-3	.	.	CASSLSGTDTQYF	TGTGCCAGCAGTTTATCTGGCACAGATACGCAGTATTTT
TRBV29-1	11	TRBJ2-5	.	.	CSVESGETQYF	TGCAGCGTTGAATCGGGAGAGACCCAGTACTTC
TRBV6-5	14	TRBJ2-7	TRBD1	.	CASSYDRARYEQYF	TGTGCCAGCAGCTACGACAGGGCCCGCTACGAGCAGTACTTC
TRBV25-1	14	TRBJ2-5	.	.	CASSVFGGYEAQYF	TGTGCCAGCAGTGTGTTCGGCGGTTATGAGGCCCAGTACTTC
TRBV30	10	TRBJ2-3	.	.	CASIADTQYF	TGTGCCTCTATAGCTGATACGCAGTATTTT
TRBV28	12	TRBJ1-1	.	once	CASSTGLLRAFF	TGTGCCAGCAGCACAGGGTTACTAAGAGCTTTCTTT
TRBV29-1	14	TRBJ2-1	.	.	CSVEKNREFDEQFF	TGCAGCGTTGAAAAAAATCGGGAGTTCGATGAGCAGTTCTTC
TRBV30	13	TRBJ2-3	TRBD1	.	CAWSVRGRTGWYF	TGTGCCTGGAGTGTAAGGGGTCGGACAGGGTGGTATTTT
TRBV5-1	15	TRBJ2-7	.	.	CASSSNSGPSYEQYF	TGCGCCAGCAGCTCGAATAGCGGACCCTCCTACGAGCAGTACTTC
TRBV29-1	12	TRBJ2-3	.	once	CSVGVAGDTQYF	TGCAGCGTTGGTGTAGCTGGAGATACGCAGTATTTT
TRBV30	13	TRBJ2-1	TRBD2	.	CAWRWGGYNEQFF	TGTGCCTGGAGATGGGGAGGGTACAATGAGCAGTTCTTC
TRBV9	14	TRBJ2-1	TRBD2	once	CASSPLAGDNEQFF	TGTGCCAGCAGCCCACTAGCGGGAGATAATGAGCAGTTCTTC
TRBV6-2/TRBV6-3	16	TRBJ2-1	TRBD2	.	CASSYSTPSGSGVQFF	TGTGCCAGCAGTTACTCGACCCCTAGCGGGAGTGGGGTGCAGTTCTTC
TRBV30	13	TRBJ2-3	.	.	CAWSSGSTDTQYF	TGTGCCTGGAGTTCAGGGAGCACAGATACGCAGTATTTT
TRBV7-9	14	TRBJ2-3	.	.	CASSLGLPQDTQYF	TGTGCCAGCAGCTTAGGGCTACCACAGGATACGCAGTATTTT
TRBV11-1	15	TRBJ2-1	.	.	CASSDYRSSYNEQFF	TGTGCCAGCAGCGATTACAGGAGCTCCTACAATGAGCAGTTCTTC
TRBV24-1	14	TRBJ2-1	.	.	CATSDHRQYNEQFF	TGTGCCACCAGTGACCACCGACAGTACAATGAGCAGTTCTTC